This T cell receptor beta chain was profiled in a study of cytomegalovirus exposure and HLA in healthy donors. The study, taken as a whole, reports: HLA-A and HLA-B allele assignments for most subjects were reportedly predicted accurately using TCR beta sequences. Among CMV-associated TCR beta chains, most appeared HLA-restricted in a later analysis. As a later analysis showed, a missense DCLRE1C variant was linked to trimming of TCR beta V- and J-genes.

Turning to this clone: Its antigen is not identified.

Primers for the PCR totalled 60 Vbeta and 13 Jbeta. Data came from immunoSEQ multiplex PCR; TCRdb stores just in-frame clones and leaves some out. Of about 140,000 clones in the sample, roughly 8.8% were seen once. The sequencing input was PBMCs. The receptor was isolated from a middle-aged woman in good health and CMV-seropositive.

CDR3 sequence: CASSLLGQDDEQYF. Here the CDR3 DNA reads TGTGCCAGCAGTTTATTAGGACAGGACGACGAGCAGTACTTC. The chain links TRBV27 to TRBJ2-7; the match to TRBD1 covers 7 bases. The CDR3 is 14 residues long. The ends lost 1 base at V and 5 bases at J; junction bases unmatched: 5. CDR1 is MNHEY, CDR2 SMNVEV, per germline (reference sequence).